This TCR beta chain was sequenced for a study of tumor-infiltrating lymphocytes in primary liver carcinoma. Regarding the study as a whole: Less overlap was seen in tumor-adjacent and tumor-blood pairs than in tumor region pairs.

From germline, CDR1 is MDHEN and CDR2 SYDVKM. This CDR3 has 18 residues. TCR beta cDNA was prepared out of roughly 500 ng total RNA by means of a constant-region primer. Three nested multiplex PCR rounds of slightly modified ARM-PCR generated TCR beta libraries. PCR rounds one and two used TRBV1-TRBV30 forward primers with a C-beta reverse primer for around 11 cycles each. TCRdb passed the multiplex PCR reads through MiXCR, listing each CDR3 protein once. The sample includes around 80,000 distinct CDR3 sequences, about 75% of them seen just once. The tissue used was unsorted bulk material of 20-30 mg. RNA and DNA were co-extracted from it with the AllPrep DNA/RNA mini kit. Primary liver carcinoma in the patients was surgically resected. Comment on this clonotype: Its antigen is as yet unknown. One end of the junction does not line up with germline, which may come from a read error.

V is TRBV28 and J is TRBJ2-7; 9 bases match TRBD2. This clonotype was obtained from a man aged 40-55 years with primary liver carcinoma and hepatitis B virus infection. The sample comprised tumor-adjacent normal liver tissue. CDR3 bases: TGTGTCAGCAGTTTACTCTTGGGATTAGCGGGAGAAACCTGCGAGCAGTACTTC. Its translation is CVSSLLLGLAGETCEQYF.